The source of this TCR beta chain is a study of blood T cell repertoires in COVID-19. At the level of the study: PBMCs, B-cell-depleted T cells, or T cells were the source of the cDNA or gDNA that made up the material.

TCRdb's copy holds only in-frame clones and misses some; the assay was immunoSEQ multiplex PCR. This sample yields tens of thousands of clones, of which around 91% are seen a single time; 5.3% belongs to the top ten. Trimming removed 2 bases at V and 5 bases at J, with 15 bases between. The CDR3 extends over 15 amino acids. Germline assignment: CDR1 SEHNR and CDR2 FQNEAQ (reference sequence). The rearrangement links TRBV7-9 to TRBJ1-1; D unclear. The sample was peripheral blood. This TCR was recovered from a man aged 45-65 years with acute or convalescent COVID-19. The CDR3 DNA reads TGTGCCAGCAGCTTATATCGAGGCGTTGGGACTGAAGCTTTCTTT. Protein product: CASSLYRGVGTEAFF.